This record looks at one T cell receptor beta chain sequence and its context. This clone was picked up a small number of times. Its recognized antigen is unknown. There are no base qualities to consult, and no much larger clone falls within one base. Collaborating institutions collected whole blood in K2EDTA tubes following their own protocols. For TCRbeta analysis, collaborator samples were shipped as frozen whole blood, as isolated PBMCs, or as DNA extracted from either sample type. This entry belongs to a study of blood T cell repertoires in COVID-19 (dated by TCRdb to the early 2020s). For the wider study: The collaborator samples originated in the United States, Italy and Spain and spanned the acute and convalescent phases of COVID-19. The prospective study material was composed of cDNA or gDNA derived from T cells, B-cell-depleted T cells, or PBMCs. Subjects who had been exposed to COVID-19, were actively infected with it, or had recovered from it provided the deeply sampled blood TCRbeta repertoires that made up the dataset. The repertoires were released in a freely available public database meant as a resource for research on the immune response to SARS-CoV-2. Samples came from the ongoing ImmuneRACE study (first 160 participants) plus 1,254 subjects from 6 global collaborators. Nearly every sample came with metadata listing a de-identified subject ID, COVID-19 status, age in years and sex. Where available, HLA class I and class II types were obtained from metadata supplied by the sample provider rather than from assay-based typing. General conclusions and limits of the study: Clinical and demographic metadata were provided uncurated, with the amount varying by source and participant.

The trim is 3 bases for V and 6 bases for J, with a gap of 11 bases between the germline ends. CDR1 and CDR2, per the germline V gene, are SQVTM and ANQGSEA. The CDR3, from cysteine to phenylalanine, totals 13 residues. The CDR3 DNA has 39 bases and is translated from base 1. TCRbeta CDR3 regions were amplified from genomic DNA by means of the immunoSEQ Assay, a bias-controlled multiplex PCR. The original pipeline was this. Within the assay, amplification of reference gene primers was used to estimate how many nucleated cells each sample contained. To quantify the absolute abundance of each unique TCRbeta CDR3 rearrangement, sequence reads were collapsed and filtered. Productive Simpson clonality was computed per sample as the square root of Simpson's diversity index over productive rearrangements. TCRdb took this table from immuneACCESS and kept in-frame rearrangements with V and J called. Such tables lack part of the clones; where checked against another copy, unresolved V genes explain under half of the gap, and the rest is unexplained. V and J calls and clone size are copied from that table; D and trimming were computed from the DNA. Present in this sample are around 97,000 clones, around 90% of which were seen just once. Of the sample, 17% is held by the ten largest clones.

Recombination linked TRBV29-1 to TRBJ1-4; TRBD1 is a weak D gene call, 5 bases matching. What was sequenced was peripheral blood. The receptor comes from a woman aged 80 or older in a cohort sampled during active COVID-19. The CDR3 sequence is CSVDRFRDEKLFF. The sequenced DNA: TGCAGCGTTGATAGGTTCAGGGATGAAAAACTGTTTTTT.